This T cell receptor (beta chain) was captured in a study of shared T cell receptors in the human thymus. CDR1 and CDR2 (germline): LGHNA, YNFKEQ. With V trimmed by 5 bases and J by 3 bases, 8 bases remained unmatched. This CDR3 is built from 15 residues. Using immunoSEQ multiplex PCR, the repertoire was profiled, and TCRdb retains in-frame clones only, with some absent. The table shows 450,000 to 650,000 clones, with approximately 78% occurring only once. These records were also assigned to another study, of human thymus T cells.

The origin of this receptor is a boy in the first two years of life with a congenital heart defect. The sequenced material came from thymocytes. The chain uses TRBV4-2 and TRBJ2-3, with 7 nucleotides matching TRBD2. The CDR3 DNA follows: TGTGCCAGCAGCAAAAGGGAGGGTTTTACAGATACGCAGTATTTT. Translated: CASSKREGFTDTQYF.